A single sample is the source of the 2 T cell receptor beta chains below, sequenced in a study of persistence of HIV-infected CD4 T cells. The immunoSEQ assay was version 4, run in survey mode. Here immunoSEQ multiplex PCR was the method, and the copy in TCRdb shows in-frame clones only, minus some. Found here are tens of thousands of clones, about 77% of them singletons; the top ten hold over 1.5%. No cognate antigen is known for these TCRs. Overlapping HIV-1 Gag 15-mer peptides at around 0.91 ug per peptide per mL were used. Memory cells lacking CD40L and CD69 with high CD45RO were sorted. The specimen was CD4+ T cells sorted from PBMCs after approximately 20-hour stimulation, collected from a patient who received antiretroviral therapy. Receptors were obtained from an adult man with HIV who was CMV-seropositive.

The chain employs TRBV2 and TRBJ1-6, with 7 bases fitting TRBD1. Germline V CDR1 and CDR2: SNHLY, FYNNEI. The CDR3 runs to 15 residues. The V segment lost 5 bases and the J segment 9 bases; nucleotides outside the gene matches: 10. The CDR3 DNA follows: TGTGCCAGCAGTCAGGGGGGGAGACAGACTTCACCCCTCCACTTT. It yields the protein CASSQGGRQTSPLHF.

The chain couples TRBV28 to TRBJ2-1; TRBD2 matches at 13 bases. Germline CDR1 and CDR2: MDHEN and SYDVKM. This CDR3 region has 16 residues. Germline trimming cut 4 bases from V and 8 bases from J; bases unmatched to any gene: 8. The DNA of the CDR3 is TGTGCCAGCAGTTCCGCGACTAGCGGGGGGATGGATGAGCAGTTCTTC. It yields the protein CASSSATSGGMDEQFF.